These T cell receptor beta chains were read from a single sample in a study of identical twins' blood T cells. TCRdb reprocessed the 5' RACE reads via MiXCR and lists one record per CDR3 protein. Found here are about 370,000 distinct CDR3 sequences, over 25% of them singletons; the top ten hold 6% to 7%. Sequencing used PBMCs. The receptors stem from a woman aged 18 to 50 in good health. Both conserved end residues are part of each CDR3. Fields, in order: CDR3 protein, CDR3 DNA, D gene, J gene, V gene, clone size. The D gene is left open where the match is weak. Only part of the rows carry a size: once, few, many, or a class if the clone is expanded.

CDR3 protein: CASSDVTGNTIYF
CDR3 DNA: TGTGCCAGCAGCGACGTGACCGGAAACACCATATATTTT
D gene: .
J gene: TRBJ1-3
V gene: TRBV9
clone size: few

CDR3 protein: CASSLSGLGNEQFF
CDR3 DNA: TGTGCCAGCAGCTTGAGCGGCCTTGGTAATGAGCAGTTCTTC
D gene: .
J gene: TRBJ2-1
V gene: TRBV7-8
clone size: .

CDR3 protein: CASSLEHTGELFF
CDR3 DNA: TGTGCCAGCAGCTTGGAGCACACCGGGGAGCTGTTTTTT
D gene: .
J gene: TRBJ2-2
V gene: TRBV11-2
clone size: many

CDR3 protein: CSASGLADGYNEQFF
CDR3 DNA: TGCAGTGCTAGTGGTCTAGCGGATGGTTACAATGAGCAGTTCTTC
D gene: TRBD2
J gene: TRBJ2-1
V gene: TRBV20-1
clone size: few

CDR3 protein: CASSIIAGGTEAFF
CDR3 DNA: TGTGCCAGTAGTATAATCGCAGGGGGCACTGAAGCTTTCTTT
D gene: TRBD1
J gene: TRBJ1-1
V gene: TRBV19
clone size: .

CDR3 protein: CSAREEQFF
CDR3 DNA: TGCAGTGCTAGAGAGGAGCAGTTCTTC
D gene: .
J gene: TRBJ2-1
V gene: TRBV20-1
clone size: few

CDR3 protein: CASCPVESSYGYTF
CDR3 DNA: TGCGCCAGCTGCCCGGTGGAGAGTTCCTATGGCTACACCTTC
D gene: .
J gene: TRBJ1-2
V gene: TRBV5-1
clone size: few

CDR3 protein: CASSPTGEQYF
CDR3 DNA: TGTGCCAGCAGCCCCACAGGGGAGCAGTACTTC
D gene: .
J gene: TRBJ2-7
V gene: TRBV11-2
clone size: .

CDR3 protein: CAISEPPPGPEAFF
CDR3 DNA: TGTGCCATCAGCGAACCCCCACCAGGGCCTGAAGCTTTCTTT
D gene: .
J gene: TRBJ1-1
V gene: TRBV10-3
clone size: few

CDR3 protein: CSVEDRLVDEQYF
CDR3 DNA: TGCAGCGTTGAAGATCGTTTAGTAGACGAGCAGTACTTC
D gene: .
J gene: TRBJ2-7
V gene: TRBV29-1
clone size: many

CDR3 protein: CASSPGQHQPQHF
CDR3 DNA: TGCGCCAGCAGCCCCGGACAGCATCAGCCCCAGCATTTT
D gene: .
J gene: TRBJ1-5
V gene: TRBV4-3
clone size: .

CDR3 protein: CASSLGGEKPQHF
CDR3 DNA: TGCGCCAGCAGCTTGGGCGGGGAGAAGCCCCAGCATTTT
D gene: .
J gene: TRBJ1-5
V gene: TRBV5-1
clone size: many

CDR3 protein: CAISGQGRADTQYF
CDR3 DNA: TGTGCCATCAGTGGACAGGGAAGGGCAGATACGCAGTATTTT
D gene: TRBD1
J gene: TRBJ2-3
V gene: TRBV10-3
clone size: many

CDR3 protein: CAISVAGVPYEQYF
CDR3 DNA: TGTGCCATCAGTGTAGCGGGGGTACCCTACGAGCAGTACTTC
D gene: TRBD2
J gene: TRBJ2-7
V gene: TRBV10-3
clone size: .

CDR3 protein: CSARPVAGANNEQFF
CDR3 DNA: TGCAGTGCTAGACCCGTAGCGGGAGCCAACAATGAGCAGTTCTTC
D gene: TRBD2
J gene: TRBJ2-1
V gene: TRBV20-1
clone size: few

CDR3 protein: CSGSFTSYEQYF
CDR3 DNA: TGCAGCGGGAGTTTTACGTCCTACGAGCAGTACTTC
D gene: .
J gene: TRBJ2-7
V gene: TRBV20-1
clone size: few

CDR3 protein: CASSVRVGPYNEQFF
CDR3 DNA: TGTGCCAGCAGCGTACGGGTCGGGCCCTACAATGAGCAGTTCTTC
D gene: .
J gene: TRBJ2-1
V gene: TRBV9
clone size: .

CDR3 protein: CSAGTARALRGDTEAFF
CDR3 DNA: TGCAGCGCAGGGACAGCCAGAGCGCTTAGAGGGGACACTGAAGCTTTCTTT
D gene: TRBD1
J gene: TRBJ1-1
V gene: TRBV29-1
clone size: .

CDR3 protein: CASSLVVEETEAFF
CDR3 DNA: TGTGCCAGCAGCTTAGTCGTAGAGGAGACTGAAGCTTTCTTT
D gene: .
J gene: TRBJ1-1
V gene: TRBV7-9
clone size: few

CDR3 protein: CASIPAGTTTGELFF
CDR3 DNA: TGTGCCAGCATTCCCGCCGGGACAACCACCGGGGAGCTGTTTTTT
D gene: .
J gene: TRBJ2-2
V gene: TRBV6-6
clone size: .

CDR3 protein: CAISEGIKGQHEQYF
CDR3 DNA: TGTGCCATCAGTGAGGGGATCAAGGGACAGCACGAGCAGTACTTC
D gene: TRBD1
J gene: TRBJ2-7
V gene: TRBV10-3
clone size: .

CDR3 protein: CASSPSPSDNEQFF
CDR3 DNA: TGTGCCAGCTCACCTAGTCCCAGTGACAATGAGCAGTTCTTC
D gene: .
J gene: TRBJ2-1
V gene: TRBV18
clone size: few

CDR3 protein: CSASEENQPQHF
CDR3 DNA: TGCAGTGCTAGTGAGGAAAATCAGCCCCAGCATTTT
D gene: .
J gene: TRBJ1-5
V gene: TRBV20-1
clone size: .

CDR3 protein: CASSLSRQGSNYGYTF
CDR3 DNA: TGTGCCAGCAGCTTAAGTCGGCAGGGGAGTAACTATGGCTACACCTTC
D gene: .
J gene: TRBJ1-2
V gene: TRBV7-9
clone size: .

CDR3 protein: CASSLRGRYVQETQYF
CDR3 DNA: TGTGCCAGCAGTTTAAGGGGCCGCTACGTCCAAGAGACCCAGTACTTC
D gene: .
J gene: TRBJ2-5
V gene: TRBV27
clone size: few

CDR3 protein: CSAGSGRDIYNEKLFF
CDR3 DNA: TGCAGCGCCGGGAGTGGCCGGGACATATATAATGAAAAACTGTTTTTT
D gene: .
J gene: TRBJ1-4
V gene: TRBV29-1
clone size: .

CDR3 protein: CASSQADQTDTQYF
CDR3 DNA: TGCGCCAGCAGCCAAGCGGATCAGACAGATACGCAGTATTTT
D gene: .
J gene: TRBJ2-3
V gene: TRBV4-3
clone size: few

CDR3 protein: CSVVGYGEAFF
CDR3 DNA: TGCAGCGTTGTGGGGTATGGTGAAGCTTTCTTT
D gene: .
J gene: TRBJ1-1
V gene: TRBV29-1
clone size: .

CDR3 protein: CSVIWGYSNQPQNF
CDR3 DNA: TGCAGCGTTATTTGGGGGTATAGCAATCAGCCCCAGAATTTT
D gene: .
J gene: TRBJ1-5
V gene: TRBV29-1
clone size: .

CDR3 protein: CAGSPRQWGTSEQYF
CDR3 DNA: TGTGCCGGCAGCCCCCGACAGTGGGGGACCTCCGAGCAGTACTTC
D gene: .
J gene: TRBJ2-7
V gene: TRBV13
clone size: .

CDR3 protein: CASSLDSFRNTEAFF
CDR3 DNA: TGCGCCAGCAGCTTGGACAGTTTTAGGAACACTGAAGCTTTCTTT
D gene: .
J gene: TRBJ1-1
V gene: TRBV5-1
clone size: .

CDR3 protein: CASSQILGFEQFF
CDR3 DNA: TGTGCCAGCAGCCAAATACTAGGGTTTGAGCAGTTCTTC
D gene: .
J gene: TRBJ2-1
V gene: TRBV3-1
clone size: few

CDR3 protein: CASSVGSEKLFF
CDR3 DNA: TGTGCCAGCAGCGTAGGGTCGGAAAAACTGTTTTTT
D gene: .
J gene: TRBJ1-4
V gene: TRBV9
clone size: .

CDR3 protein: CATLGFGGTQYF
CDR3 DNA: TGTGCCACCCTAGGATTTGGTGGCACGCAGTATTTT
D gene: .
J gene: TRBJ2-3
V gene: TRBV3-1
clone size: few

CDR3 protein: CASSPSAYYNEQFF
CDR3 DNA: TGTGCCAGCAGTCCATCGGCCTACTACAATGAGCAGTTCTTC
D gene: .
J gene: TRBJ2-1
V gene: TRBV27
clone size: many

CDR3 protein: CASSLGQGVYSNQPQHF
CDR3 DNA: TGTGCCAGCAGCTTAGGACAGGGCGTTTATAGCAATCAGCCCCAGCATTTT
D gene: TRBD1
J gene: TRBJ1-5
V gene: TRBV7-8
clone size: few

CDR3 protein: CASGFRLDSYEQYF
CDR3 DNA: TGTGCTAGTGGTTTCCGTTTAGATTCCTACGAGCAGTACTTC
D gene: .
J gene: TRBJ2-7
V gene: TRBV12-5
clone size: few

CDR3 protein: CASSLGRPRTEAFF
CDR3 DNA: TGCGCCAGCAGCTTGGGTCGGCCTCGCACTGAAGCTTTCTTT
D gene: .
J gene: TRBJ1-1
V gene: TRBV5-1
clone size: .

CDR3 protein: CASRHTGQGIYEQFF
CDR3 DNA: TGTGCCAGCAGACATACGGGACAGGGGATCTATGAGCAGTTCTTC
D gene: TRBD1
J gene: TRBJ2-1
V gene: TRBV6-4
clone size: few

CDR3 protein: CASSFQTGEPNTEAFF
CDR3 DNA: TGCGCCAGCAGCTTCCAAACTGGGGAACCAAACACTGAAGCTTTCTTT
D gene: .
J gene: TRBJ1-1
V gene: TRBV5-1
clone size: .

CDR3 protein: CASSQDLGRGSTDTQYF
CDR3 DNA: TGTGCCAGCAGCCAAGATCTCGGGCGGGGGAGCACAGATACGCAGTATTTT
D gene: TRBD2
J gene: TRBJ2-3
V gene: TRBV14
clone size: .

CDR3 protein: CASSQGHLGANYGYTF
CDR3 DNA: TGCGCCAGCAGCCAGGGACATCTGGGCGCTAACTATGGCTACACCTTC
D gene: .
J gene: TRBJ1-2
V gene: TRBV4-3
clone size: many

CDR3 protein: CASSWGPQETQYF
CDR3 DNA: TGTGCCAGCAGTTGGGGTCCGCAAGAGACCCAGTACTTC
D gene: .
J gene: TRBJ2-5
V gene: TRBV6-5
clone size: .

CDR3 protein: CASSVSGAYQETQYF
CDR3 DNA: TGTGCCAGCAGCGTAAGCGGGGCGTACCAAGAGACCCAGTACTTC
D gene: TRBD2
J gene: TRBJ2-5
V gene: TRBV9
clone size: .

CDR3 protein: CASSLIAVSYEQYF
CDR3 DNA: TGTGCCAGCAGCTTAATAGCCGTAAGCTACGAGCAGTACTTC
D gene: .
J gene: TRBJ2-7
V gene: TRBV7-2
clone size: .